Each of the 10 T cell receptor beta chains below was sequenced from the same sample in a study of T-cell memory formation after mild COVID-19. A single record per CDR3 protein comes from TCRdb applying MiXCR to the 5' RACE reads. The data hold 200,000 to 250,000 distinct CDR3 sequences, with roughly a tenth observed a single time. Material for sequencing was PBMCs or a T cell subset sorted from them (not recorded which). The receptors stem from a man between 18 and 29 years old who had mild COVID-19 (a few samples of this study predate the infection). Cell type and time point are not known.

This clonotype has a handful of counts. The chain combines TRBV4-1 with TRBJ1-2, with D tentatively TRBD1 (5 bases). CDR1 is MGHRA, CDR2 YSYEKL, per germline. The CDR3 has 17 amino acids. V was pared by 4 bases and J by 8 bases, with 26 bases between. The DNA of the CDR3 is TGCGCCAGCAGCCTAACAAGACCCGAGGAGGGGCGAAAAGGCTACACCTTC. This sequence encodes CASSLTRPEEGRKGYTF.

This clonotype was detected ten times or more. CDR3 DNA sequence: TGTGCCAGCAGCCAAGACAGGGTACCCAGCTACGAGCAGTACTTC. This codes for CASSQDRVPSYEQYF. The rearrangement uses TRBV3-1 and TRBJ2-7; perhaps TRBD1 as D (5 bases). This CDR3 has 15 amino acids. The germline gives CDR1 LGHDT, CDR2 YNNKEL (reference sequence). Trimming cost V 0 bases and J 3 bases, with 12 bases left between them.

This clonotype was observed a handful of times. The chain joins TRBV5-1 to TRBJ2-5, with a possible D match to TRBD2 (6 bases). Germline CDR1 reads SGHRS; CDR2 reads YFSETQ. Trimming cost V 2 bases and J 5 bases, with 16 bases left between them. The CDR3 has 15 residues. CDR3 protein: CASSFTGTPSETQYF. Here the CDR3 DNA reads TGCGCCAGCAGCTTTACCGGGACTCCTTCGGAGACCCAGTACTTC.

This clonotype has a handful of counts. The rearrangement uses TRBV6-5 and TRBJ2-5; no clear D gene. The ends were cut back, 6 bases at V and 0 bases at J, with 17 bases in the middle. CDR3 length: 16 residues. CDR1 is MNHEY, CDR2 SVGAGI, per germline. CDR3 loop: CASRTSGRQNQETQYF. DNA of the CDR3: TGTGCCAGCAGAACCTCGGGTCGCCAAAACCAAGAGACCCAGTACTTC.

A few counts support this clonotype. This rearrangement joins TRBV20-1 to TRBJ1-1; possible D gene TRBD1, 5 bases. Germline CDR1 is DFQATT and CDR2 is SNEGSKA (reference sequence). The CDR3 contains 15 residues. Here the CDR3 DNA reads TGCAGCCTCCTTTCCGAGCTTCAGGGGAACACTGAAGCTTTCTTT. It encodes CSLLSELQGNTEAFF.

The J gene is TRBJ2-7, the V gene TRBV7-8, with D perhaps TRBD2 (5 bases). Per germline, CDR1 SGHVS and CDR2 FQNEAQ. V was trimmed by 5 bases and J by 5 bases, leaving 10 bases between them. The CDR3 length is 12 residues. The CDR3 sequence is CASSKTGDEQYV. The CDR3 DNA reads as TGTGCCAGCAGCAAGACCGGGGACGAGCAGTACGTC.

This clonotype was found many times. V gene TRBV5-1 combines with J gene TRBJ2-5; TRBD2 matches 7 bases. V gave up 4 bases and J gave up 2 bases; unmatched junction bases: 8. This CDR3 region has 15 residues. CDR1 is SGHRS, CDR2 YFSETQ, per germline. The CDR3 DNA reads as TGCGCCAGCAGCGCGGGGGACCCGCGACAAGAGACCCAGTACTTC. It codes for CASSAGDPRQETQYF.

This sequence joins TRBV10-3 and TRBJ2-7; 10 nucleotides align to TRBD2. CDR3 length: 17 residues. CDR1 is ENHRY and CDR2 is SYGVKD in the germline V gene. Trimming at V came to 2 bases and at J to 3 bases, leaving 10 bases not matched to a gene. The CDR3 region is CAISEPAGTSDIYEQYF. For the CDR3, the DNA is TGTGCCATCAGTGAGCCGGCGGGGACTAGCGACATCTACGAGCAGTACTTC.

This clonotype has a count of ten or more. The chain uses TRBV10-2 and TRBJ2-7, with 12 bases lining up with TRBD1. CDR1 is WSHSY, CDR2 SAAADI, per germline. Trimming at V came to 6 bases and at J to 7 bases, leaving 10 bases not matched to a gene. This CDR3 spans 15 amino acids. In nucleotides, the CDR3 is TGCGCCAGCAGCGCACCGGGACAGGGGGCGCGGGAGCAGTACTTC. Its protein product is CASSAPGQGAREQYF.

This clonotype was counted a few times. The DNA of the CDR3 is TGTGCCAGCAGTCCCCTATGGGGAGCTAACTATGGCTACACCTTC. The encoded protein is CASSPLWGANYGYTF. The genes are TRBV27 and TRBJ1-2; D not certain. The germline V gene has CDR1 MNHEY and CDR2 SMNVEV (reference sequence). Trimming removed 5 bases from V and 0 bases from J, with 13 bases in between. The CDR3 runs to 15 residues.